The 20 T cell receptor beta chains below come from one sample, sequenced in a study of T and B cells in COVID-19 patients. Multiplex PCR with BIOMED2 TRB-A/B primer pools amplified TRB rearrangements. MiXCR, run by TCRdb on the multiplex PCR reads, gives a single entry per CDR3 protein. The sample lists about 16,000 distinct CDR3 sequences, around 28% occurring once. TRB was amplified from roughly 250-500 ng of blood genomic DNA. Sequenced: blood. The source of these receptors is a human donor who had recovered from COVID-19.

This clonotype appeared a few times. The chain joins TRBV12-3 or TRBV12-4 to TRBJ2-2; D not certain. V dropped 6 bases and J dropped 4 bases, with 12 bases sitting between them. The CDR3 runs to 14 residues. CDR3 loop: CASRFPKGTGELFF. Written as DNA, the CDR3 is TGTGCCAGCAGATTTCCTAAGGGCACCGGGGAGCTGTTTTTT.

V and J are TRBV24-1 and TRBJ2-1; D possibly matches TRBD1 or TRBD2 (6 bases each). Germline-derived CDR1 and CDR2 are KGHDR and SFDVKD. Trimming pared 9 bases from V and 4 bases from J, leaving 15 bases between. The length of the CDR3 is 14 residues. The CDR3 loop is CATSEGDSYNEQFF. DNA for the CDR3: TGTGCCACCTCAGAGGGGGACTCTTACAATGAGCAGTTCTTC.

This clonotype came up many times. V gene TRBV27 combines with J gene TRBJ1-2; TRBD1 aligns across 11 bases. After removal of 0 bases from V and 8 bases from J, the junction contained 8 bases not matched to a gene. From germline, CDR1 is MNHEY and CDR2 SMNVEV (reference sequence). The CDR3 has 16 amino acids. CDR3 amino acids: CASSLSGTGGTFGYTF. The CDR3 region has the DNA TGTGCCAGCAGTTTATCAGGGACAGGGGGGACGTTCGGCTACACCTTC.

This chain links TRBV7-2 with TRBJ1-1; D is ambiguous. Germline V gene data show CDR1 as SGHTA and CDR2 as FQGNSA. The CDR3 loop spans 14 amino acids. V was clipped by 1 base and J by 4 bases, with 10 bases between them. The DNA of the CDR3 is TGTGCCAGCAGCTTAGTCAGTGGGGTCACTGAAGCTTTCTTT. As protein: CASSLVSGVTEAFF. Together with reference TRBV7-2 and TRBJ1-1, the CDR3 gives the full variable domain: GAGVSQSPSNKVTEKGKDVELRCDPISGHTALYWYRQSLGQGLEFLIYFQGNSAPDKSGLPSDRFSAERTGGSVSTLTIQRTQQEDSAVYLCASSLVSGVTEAFFGQGTRLTVV.

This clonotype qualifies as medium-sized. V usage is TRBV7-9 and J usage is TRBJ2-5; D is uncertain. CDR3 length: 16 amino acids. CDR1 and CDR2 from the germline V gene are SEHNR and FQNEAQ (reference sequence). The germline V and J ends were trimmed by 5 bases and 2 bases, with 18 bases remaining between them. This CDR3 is CASSPSWLGWQETQYF. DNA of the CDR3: TGTGCCAGCAGCCCCAGTTGGCTGGGGTGGCAAGAGACCCAGTACTTC.

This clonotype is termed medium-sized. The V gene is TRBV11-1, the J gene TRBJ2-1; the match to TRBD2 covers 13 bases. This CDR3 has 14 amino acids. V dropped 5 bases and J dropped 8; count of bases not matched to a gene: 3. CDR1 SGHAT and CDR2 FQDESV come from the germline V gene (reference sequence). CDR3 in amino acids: CASSRTSGSYEQFF. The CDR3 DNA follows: TGTGCCAGCAGCCGGACTAGCGGGAGTTATGAGCAGTTCTTC. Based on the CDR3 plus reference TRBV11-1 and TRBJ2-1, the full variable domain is EAEVAQSPRYKITEKSQAVAFWCDPISGHATLYWYRQILGQGPELLVQFQDESVVDDSQLPKDRFSAERLKGVDSTLKIQPAELGDSAMYLCASSRTSGSYEQFFGPGTRLTVL.

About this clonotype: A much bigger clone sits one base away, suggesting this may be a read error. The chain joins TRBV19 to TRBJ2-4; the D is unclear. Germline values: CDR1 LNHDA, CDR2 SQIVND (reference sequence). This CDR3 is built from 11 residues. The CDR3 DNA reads TGTGCCAGTAGTGAAAGAAACATTAAGTACTTC. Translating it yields CASSERNIKYF.

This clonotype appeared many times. In nucleotides, the CDR3 is TGTGCCAGCAGTTACGGGGCAGGGTTTCCGCTGAGTCCCGTCACAGATACGCAGTATTTT. Protein sequence: CASSYGAGFPLSPVTDTQYF. The chain combines TRBV6-6 with TRBJ2-3; tentative D call: TRBD1 (5 bases). CDR1 MNHNY and CDR2 SVGAGI come from the germline V gene (reference sequence). This CDR3 has 20 amino acids. V lost 2 bases and J lost 2, with 26 bases in between.

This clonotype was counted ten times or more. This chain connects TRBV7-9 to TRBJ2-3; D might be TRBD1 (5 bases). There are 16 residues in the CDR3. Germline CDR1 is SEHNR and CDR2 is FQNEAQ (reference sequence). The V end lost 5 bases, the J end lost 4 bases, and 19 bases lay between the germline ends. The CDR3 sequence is CASSLLGQRGADTQYF. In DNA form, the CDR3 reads TGTGCCAGCAGCCTTCTGGGTCAAAGGGGCGCAGATACGCAGTATTTT.

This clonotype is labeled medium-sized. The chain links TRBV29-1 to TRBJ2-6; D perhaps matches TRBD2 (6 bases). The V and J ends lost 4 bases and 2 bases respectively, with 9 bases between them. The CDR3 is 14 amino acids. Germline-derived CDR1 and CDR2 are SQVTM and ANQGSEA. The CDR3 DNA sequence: TGCAGCGTTGGGGGGGATGCTGGGGCCAACGTCCTGACTTTC. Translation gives CSVGGDAGANVLTF.

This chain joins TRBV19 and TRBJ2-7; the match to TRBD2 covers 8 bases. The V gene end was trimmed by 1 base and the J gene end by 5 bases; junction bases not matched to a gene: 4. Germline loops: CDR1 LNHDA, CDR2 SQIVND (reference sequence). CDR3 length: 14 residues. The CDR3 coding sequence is TGTGCCAGTAGTATAGCGGGGGGGCCCCACGAGCAGTACTTC. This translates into CASSIAGGPHEQYF. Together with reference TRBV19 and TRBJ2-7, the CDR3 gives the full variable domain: DGGITQSPKYLFRKEGQNVTLSCEQNLNHDAMYWYRQDPGQGLRLIYYSQIVNDFQKGDIAEGYSVSREKKESFPLTVTSAQKNPTAFYLCASSIAGGPHEQYFGPGTRLTVT.

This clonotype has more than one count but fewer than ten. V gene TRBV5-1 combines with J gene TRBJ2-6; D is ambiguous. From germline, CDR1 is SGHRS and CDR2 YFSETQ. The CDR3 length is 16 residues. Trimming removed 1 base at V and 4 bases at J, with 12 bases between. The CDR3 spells CASSLQRTPGANVLTF. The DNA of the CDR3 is TGCGCCAGCAGCTTGCAGCGAACCCCAGGGGCCAACGTCCTGACTTTC. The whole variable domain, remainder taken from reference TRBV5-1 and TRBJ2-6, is KAGVTQTPRYLIKTRGQQVTLSCSPISGHRSVSWYQQTPGQGLQFLFEYFSETQRNKGNFPGRFSGRQFSNSRSEMNVSTLELGDSALYLCASSLQRTPGANVLTFGAGSRLTVL.

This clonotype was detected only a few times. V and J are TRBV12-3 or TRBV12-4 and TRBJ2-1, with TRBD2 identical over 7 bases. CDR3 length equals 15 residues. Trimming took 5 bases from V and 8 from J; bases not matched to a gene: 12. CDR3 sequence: CASSLAYSLADEQFF. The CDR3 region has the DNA TGTGCCAGCAGTCTTGCCTATTCTCTAGCGGATGAGCAGTTCTTC.

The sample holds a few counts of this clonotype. CDR3 bases: TGTGCCAGCAGTTACGGGCGGGGGGGCCAGGATGAGCAGTTCTTC. Translating gives CASSYGRGGQDEQFF. This chain joins TRBV6-5 and TRBJ2-1, with 9 bases lining up with TRBD2. The CDR3 has 15 amino acids. CDR1 and CDR2 (germline): MNHEY, SVGAGI. Unmatched junction bases numbered 7, after V lost 2 bases and J lost 8 bases.

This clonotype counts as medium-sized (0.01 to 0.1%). Written as DNA, the CDR3 is TGTGCCAGCAGCATGGAAGGGGCCGGGGAGCTGTTTTTT. Amino acid sequence: CASSMEGAGELFF. The V and J genes are TRBV5-6 and TRBJ2-2, with a tentative D call TRBD1 (5 bases). Trimming pared 4 bases from V and 6 bases from J, leaving 10 bases between. Looked up from germline, CDR1 is SGHDT and CDR2 is YYEEEE. The CDR3 length is 13 residues.

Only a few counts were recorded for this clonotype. The chain's CDR3 is CATSDSGAGHTTGELFF. The CDR3 DNA follows: TGTGCCACCAGTGATTCTGGTGCGGGCCACACCACCGGGGAGCTGTTTTTT. V is TRBV24-1 and J is TRBJ2-2, with D tentatively TRBD2 (5 bases). The CDR3 consists of 17 residues. Germline lookup yields CDR1 KGHDR and CDR2 SFDVKD. The V and J ends lost 2 bases and 4 bases respectively, with 16 bases between them.

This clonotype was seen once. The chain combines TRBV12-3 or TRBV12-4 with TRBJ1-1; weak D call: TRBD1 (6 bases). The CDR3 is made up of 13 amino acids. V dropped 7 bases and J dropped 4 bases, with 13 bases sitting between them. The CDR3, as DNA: TGTGCCAGCACCCCGGTACAGGGCACTGAAGCTTTCTTT. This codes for CASTPVQGTEAFF.

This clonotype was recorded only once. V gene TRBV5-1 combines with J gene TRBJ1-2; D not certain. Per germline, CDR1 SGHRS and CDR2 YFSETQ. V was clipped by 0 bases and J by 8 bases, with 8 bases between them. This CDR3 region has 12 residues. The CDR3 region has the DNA TGCGCCAGCAGCTTGGGTCAGGTCGGCTACACCTTC. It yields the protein CASSLGQVGYTF.

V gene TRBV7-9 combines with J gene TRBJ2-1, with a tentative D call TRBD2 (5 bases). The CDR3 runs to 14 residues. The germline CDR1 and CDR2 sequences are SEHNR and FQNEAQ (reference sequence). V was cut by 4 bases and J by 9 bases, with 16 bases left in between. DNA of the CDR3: TGTGCCAGCAGCTCCGGACTCGTTAACGGTGAGCAGTTCTTC. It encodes CASSSGLVNGEQFF.

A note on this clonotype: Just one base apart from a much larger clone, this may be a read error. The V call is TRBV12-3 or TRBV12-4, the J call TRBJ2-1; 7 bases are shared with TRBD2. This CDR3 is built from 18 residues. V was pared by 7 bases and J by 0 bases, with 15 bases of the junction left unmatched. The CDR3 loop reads CASTTRGLAVGSYNEQFF. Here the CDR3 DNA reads TGTGCCAGCACCACACGGGGTCTAGCGGTAGGCTCCTACAATGAGCAGTTCTTC.